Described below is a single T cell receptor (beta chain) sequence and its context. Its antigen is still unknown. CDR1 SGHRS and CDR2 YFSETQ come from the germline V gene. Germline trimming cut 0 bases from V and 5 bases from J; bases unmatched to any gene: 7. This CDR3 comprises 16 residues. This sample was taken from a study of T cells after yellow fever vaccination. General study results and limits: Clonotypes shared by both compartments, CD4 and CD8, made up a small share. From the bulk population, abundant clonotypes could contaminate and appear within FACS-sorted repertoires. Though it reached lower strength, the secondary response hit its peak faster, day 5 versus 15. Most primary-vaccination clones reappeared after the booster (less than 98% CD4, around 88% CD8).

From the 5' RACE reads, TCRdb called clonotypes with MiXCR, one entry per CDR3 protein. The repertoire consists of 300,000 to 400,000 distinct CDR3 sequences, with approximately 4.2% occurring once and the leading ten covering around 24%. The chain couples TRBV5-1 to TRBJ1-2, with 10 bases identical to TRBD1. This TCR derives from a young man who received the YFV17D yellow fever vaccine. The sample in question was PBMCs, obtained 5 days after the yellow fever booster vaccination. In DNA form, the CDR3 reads TGCGCCAGCAGCTTGGTAGAGACAGGGGGCGAGTATGGCTACACCTTC. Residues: CASSLVETGGEYGYTF.